This entry lists 7 T cell receptor beta chains sequenced from one sample in a study of control samples from healthy donors and cancer patients (dated by TCRdb to between 2020 and 2021). The method was the immunoSEQ multiplex PCR assay. TCRdb carries this immuneACCESS record with in-frame sequences only. Its versions omit some clonotypes, under half of them owing to an unresolved V gene in the studies checked, with the rest unexplained. The sample table lists around 13,000 clones, 90% to 95% of them with a count of one. Around 14% of the sample is held by the ten biggest clonotypes. The sequencing sample was made of PBMCs. Every receptor here comes from a man aged 80 or over with lung cancer.

The J gene is TRBJ2-7, the V gene TRBV6-5; 11 nucleotides agree with TRBD1. The V gene's germline CDR1 is MNHEY and CDR2 SVGAGI. CDR3 length: 15 residues. The V gene end was trimmed by 6 bases and the J gene end by 2 bases; junction bases not matched to a gene: 6. The CDR3 coding sequence is TGTGCCAGCAGCCGAACGGGACAGGGGGCCTACGAGCAGTACGTC. It codes for CASSRTGQGAYEQYV.

CDR3 coding DNA: TGTGCCAGCAGCTTAGTGGCAGGGGGGCAGAGTGAGCAGTTCTTC. Translated: CASSLVAGGQSEQFF. The genes are TRBV7-8 and TRBJ2-1; D possibly corresponds to TRBD1 (7 bases). Trimming pared 1 base from V and 9 bases from J, leaving 16 bases between. Germline assignment: CDR1 SGHVS and CDR2 FQNEAQ. CDR3 length: 15 amino acids.

This clone was detected once. The chain employs TRBV5-1 and TRBJ1-3, with TRBD1 as a possible D gene (5 bases). Germline V gene lookup returns CDR1 SGHRS and CDR2 YFSETQ. V lost 4 bases and J 0 bases, leaving 14 bases between the germline ends. CDR3 length: 16 residues. The CDR3 DNA is TGCGCCAGCAGCGCCAGCGGGGGGGTCTCTGGAAACACCATATATTTT. Translating gives CASSASGGVSGNTIYF.

V gene TRBV7-9 combines with J gene TRBJ2-5; D may match TRBD1 or TRBD2 (5 bases each). Germline CDR1 reads SEHNR; CDR2 reads FQNEAQ (reference sequence). The CDR3 extends over 15 amino acids. Trimming left V 4 bases short and J 3 bases short, with 15 bases between. DNA for the CDR3: TGTGCCAGCAGCTCGGGACCCCGAGGGAAAGAGACCCAGTACTTC. It translates to CASSSGPRGKETQYF.

The chain is built from TRBV19 and TRBJ1-2, with 7 bases matching TRBD1. Germline-derived CDR1 and CDR2 are LNHDA and SQIVND (reference sequence). V gave up 9 bases and J gave up 6 bases; unmatched junction bases: 7. The CDR3 length is 12 residues. CDR3 sequence reads: CASCRQGNGYTF. In DNA, the CDR3 is TGTGCCAGCTGCCGACAGGGCAATGGCTACACCTTC.

V gene TRBV7-9 combines with J gene TRBJ1-3; D is undetermined. The germline V and J ends were trimmed by 0 bases and 4 bases, with 7 bases remaining between them. Germline lookup yields CDR1 SEHNR and CDR2 FQNEAQ (reference sequence). The CDR3 covers 14 residues. The CDR3 protein is CASSLAQAGNTIYF. The CDR3 nucleotides are TGTGCCAGCAGCTTAGCCCAGGCAGGAAACACCATATATTTT.

The CDR3 bases are TGTGCCAGCAGTGCGGGACTCCAAGAGACCCAGTACTTC. This encodes CASSAGLQETQYF. The gene calls are TRBV28 and TRBJ2-5, with D maybe TRBD2 (6 bases). The CDR3 has 13 residues. The germline V and J ends were trimmed by 5 bases and 1 base, with 8 bases remaining between them. Germline values: CDR1 MDHEN, CDR2 SYDVKM. Full variable domain (remainder filled in from reference TRBV28 and TRBJ2-5): DVKVTQSSRYLVKRTGEKVFLECVQDMDHENMFWYRQDPGLGLRLIYFSYDVKMKEKGDIPEGYSVSREKKERFSLILESASTNQTSMYLCASSAGLQETQYFGPGTRLLVL.